This T cell receptor beta chain originates from a study of blood T cells in healthy people across ages. The CDR3 loop spans 16 amino acids. Germline CDR1 and CDR2: SGDLS and YYNGEE. The trim removed 7 bases at V and 6 bases at J, leaving 14 bases unmatched. General study results and limits: Diversity figures derived from one million T cells were judged to underestimate the true value.

As regards this clonotype: Its antigen remains unidentified.

Sample-barcoded 5' priming and a J-beta primer mix drove a second PCR of roughly 7 to 11 cycles. TCRdb redid the calling of the 5' RACE reads with MiXCR, one entry per CDR3 protein. The data contain about 1.5 million distinct CDR3 sequences, about 43% of them seen just once; the ten biggest clones take up 7.9%. Collection of ten milliliters of peripheral blood was performed for each donor. Per-sample PBMC isolation yielded at least 6.5 million cells. Sequencing used blood. V gene TRBV9 combines with J gene TRBJ2-1, with 9 nucleotides matching TRBD2. The clonotype was recovered from a woman between 18 and 30 years old in good health. CDR3 protein: CASQEGTSWRINEQFF. For the CDR3, the DNA is TGTGCCAGCCAGGAGGGGACTAGCTGGAGAATCAATGAGCAGTTCTTC.